The 11 T cell receptor beta chains below were found in one sample sequenced in a study of T cells after yellow fever vaccination. TCRdb reprocessed the 5' RACE reads via MiXCR and lists one record per CDR3 protein. This table holds more than 450,000 distinct CDR3 sequences, just over 20% found once. Sequenced material: PBMCs, taken roughly 23 days after the first yellow fever vaccination. The receptors were sampled from a man aged 18-30 years who received the YFV17D yellow fever vaccine.

This clonotype has a handful of counts. The CDR3 is CASSLEREIGELFF. CDR3 sequence (DNA): TGCGCCAGCAGCTTGGAAAGGGAGATCGGGGAGCTGTTTTTT. This chain joins TRBV5-1 and TRBJ2-2; D might be TRBD2 (5 bases). Germline values: CDR1 SGHRS, CDR2 YFSETQ. The V and J ends lost 0 bases and 7 bases respectively, with 10 bases between them. The CDR3 runs 14 residues.

The chain couples TRBV25-1 to TRBJ2-7; D is unresolved. The end of the DNA is better explained by TRBJ2-1, so the J call may be wrong. Germline V gives CDR1 MGHDK, CDR2 SYGVNS. CDR3 length: 14 residues. CDR3 protein: CASSEFSVGNEQFF. CDR3 bases: TGTGCCAGCAGTGAATTTAGTGTAGGCAATGAGCAGTTCTTC.

The sample holds a few counts of this clonotype. The chain recombines TRBV20-1 with TRBJ2-5, with D uncertain. The CDR3 covers 15 residues. Trimming took 4 bases from V and 0 from J, leaving 15 bases between them. Germline V gene sequence: CDR1 DFQATT, CDR2 SNEGSKA (reference sequence). As DNA, the CDR3 is TGCAGTGCTATTCCCCGAGAAGATAACCAAGAGACCCAGTACTTC. This translates into CSAIPREDNQETQYF.

This rearrangement joins TRBV4-1 to TRBJ1-5; the D is unclear. Between the trimmed V and J ends, which lost 0 bases and 5 bases, there was a span of 8 bases. CDR1 and CDR2 (germline): MGHRA, YSYEKL. This CDR3 contains 14 residues. CDR3 DNA: TGCGCCAGCAGCCAAGATAGCGGGGATCAGCCCCAGCATTTT. It translates to CASSQDSGDQPQHF.

Only a few counts were recorded for this clonotype. The chain couples TRBV27 to TRBJ2-2; no clear D gene. In germline, CDR1 is MNHEY, CDR2 SMNVEV (reference sequence). The CDR3 extends over 15 amino acids. V shed 0 bases and J shed 1 base, with 6 bases lying between them. The CDR3 loop reads CASSLSDGNTGELFF. CDR3 in DNA: TGTGCCAGCAGTTTATCGGACGGGAACACCGGGGAGCTGTTTTTT.

This rearrangement joins TRBV7-9 to TRBJ1-6, with no clear D. This CDR3 contains 14 residues. Trimming took 5 bases from V and 4 from J, leaving 9 bases between them. The V gene's germline CDR1 is SEHNR and CDR2 FQNEAQ (reference sequence). The CDR3 sequence is CASSPEGYNSPLHF. In DNA, the CDR3 is TGTGCCAGCAGCCCCGAAGGATATAATTCACCCCTCCACTTT.

The chain uses TRBV4-3 and TRBJ2-5, with 7 bases aligning to TRBD1. This CDR3 is 15 amino acids long. The germline CDR1 and CDR2 sequences are LGHNA and YSLEER. Germline trimming cut 4 bases from V and 4 bases from J; bases unmatched to any gene: 9. The CDR3 coding sequence is TGCGCCAGCAGCCCTCGGGACAGTTTGGGAGAGACCCAGTACTTC. Translation gives CASSPRDSLGETQYF.

The rearrangement uses TRBV28 and TRBJ2-3; possibly TRBD1 or TRBD2 for D (5 bases each). The CDR3 length is 14 residues. The germline CDR1 and CDR2 sequences are MDHEN and SYDVKM. The V gene lost 3 bases and the J gene lost 4 bases, with 11 bases spanning the gap. The CDR3 is CASSFDGTADTQYF. In DNA, the CDR3 is TGTGCCAGCAGTTTCGATGGGACGGCAGATACGCAGTATTTT.

The chain links TRBV9 to TRBJ2-3; D ambiguous. There are 12 residues in the CDR3. Germline V gives CDR1 SGDLS, CDR2 YYNGEE. With 0 bases removed from V and 5 bases from J, the gap between germline ends came to 4 bases. The CDR3 DNA follows: TGTGCCAGCAGCGTAGGCGTAGATACGCAGTATTTT. Protein product: CASSVGVDTQYF.

This clonotype was recorded a few times. The rearrangement links TRBV4-1 to TRBJ2-3, with TRBD2 matching over 8 bases. The CDR3 extends over 17 amino acids. In germline, CDR1 is MGHRA, CDR2 YSYEKL. V lost 0 bases, J lost 2 bases, and 7 bases stayed unmatched. The chain's CDR3 is CASSQDETGGITDTQYF. The CDR3, as DNA: TGCGCCAGCAGCCAAGATGAGACGGGGGGGATCACAGATACGCAGTATTTT.

This clonotype has only a few counts. The chain carries TRBV29-1 and TRBJ2-1; D is ambiguous. The CDR3 sequence is 11 residues long. Germline V gives CDR1 SQVTM, CDR2 ANQGSEA. This CDR3 is CILVWNNEQFF. The CDR3, as DNA: TGCATCCTAGTTTGGAACAATGAGCAGTTCTTC.